This T cell receptor beta chain was sequenced for a study of identifying expanded T cells in peripheral blood. This table comes from immunoSEQ multiplex PCR, and its TCRdb copy is limited to in-frame clones, with some not included. The table lists 100,000 to 150,000 clones, approximately 86% of them singletons. Study findings and constraints: Over approximately two and four weeks, about 17 and 20 clones changed, versus 1.2 between replicates. Across healthy donors, higher total template counts meant significantly greater roughly 2-week count variance.

V lost 6 bases and J 4 bases, leaving 13 bases between the germline ends. The CDR3 is 13 residues long. From germline, CDR1 is LNHDA and CDR2 SQIVND (reference sequence). Points on this clone: Antigen specificity is unknown.

The sample consisted of blood. The clonotype was recovered from a person aged 18-70 years in good health. V gene TRBV19 combines with J gene TRBJ2-7; no definite D call. DNA of the CDR3: TGTGCCAGTAGCCCCACACCTTCTTACGAGCAGTACTTC. It specifies CASSPTPSYEQYF.